One and the same sample provided the 24 T cell receptor beta chains below, sequenced in a study of T cell responses to AZD1222 COVID-19 vaccine (dated by TCRdb to about 2021). The library was prepared using the immunoSEQ multiplex PCR assay. TCRdb re-hosts the immuneACCESS table, in-frame sequences only. Its copies lack some clones; in the studies checked, an unresolved V gene accounts for under half of them, and the cause for the rest is not known. Counted in this sample were some 120,000 clones; roughly 85% of them appeared once. Together, the top ten hold roughly 9.1% of the sample. The time point label for this specimen denotes: baseline before first vaccination. The specimen was peripheral blood, collected on day 0 of AZD1222 vaccination. These TCRs come from an adult in good health.

V is TRBV5-4 and J is TRBJ1-1; 8 nucleotides line up with TRBD1. Trimming at V came to 4 bases and at J to 4 bases, leaving 6 bases not matched to a gene. The CDR3 runs to 14 residues. The V gene's germline CDR1 is SGHNT and CDR2 YYREEE (reference sequence). The CDR3 sequence is CASSRQGIGTEAFF. The CDR3 DNA sequence: TGTGCCAGCAGCCGACAGGGGATCGGCACTGAAGCTTTCTTT.

The V and J genes are TRBV4-1 and TRBJ2-7; 9 nucleotides agree with TRBD2. Germline V gene sequence: CDR1 MGHRA, CDR2 YSYEKL. This CDR3 has 16 residues. Trimming at V came to 2 bases and at J to 6 bases, leaving 11 bases not matched to a gene. The CDR3 reads CASSQIAGVLLTEQYF. CDR3 coding DNA: TGCGCCAGCAGCCAAATAGCGGGGGTGCTTCTCACCGAGCAGTACTTC.

The chain joins TRBV7-2 to TRBJ2-7, with TRBD2 identical over 9 bases. Germline V CDR1 and CDR2: SGHTA, FQGNSA. Trimming took 2 bases from V and 4 from J; bases not matched to a gene: 6. The CDR3 consists of 15 residues. The CDR3 sequence: CASSLYAGGLYEQYF. The CDR3 nucleotides are TGTGCCAGCAGCTTATACGCGGGGGGGCTATACGAGCAGTACTTC.

The genes are TRBV18 and TRBJ1-2; tentative D call: TRBD1 (6 bases). The CDR3 has 16 residues. V lost 2 bases and J lost 4, with 17 bases in between. The germline V gene encodes CDR1 KGHSH and CDR2 LQKENI. The CDR3 here is CASSPDPQGIGYGYTF. The CDR3 DNA sequence: TGTGCCAGCTCACCAGACCCACAGGGTATCGGCTATGGCTACACCTTC.

The chain links TRBV5-6 to TRBJ1-2; TRBD1 is a possible D gene (5 bases). The CDR3 consists of 17 residues. Germline CDR1 is SGHDT and CDR2 is YYEEEE. V was cut by 2 bases and J by 2 bases, with 19 bases left in between. The DNA for the CDR3 is TGTGCCAGCAGCTTTGCCCTGTGGGCAGGGAGGAACTATGGCTACACCTTC. Amino acid sequence: CASSFALWAGRNYGYTF.

The rearrangement joins TRBV13 to TRBJ2-1; 9 nucleotides align to TRBD2. The CDR3 totals 14 residues. Germline lookup yields CDR1 PRHDT and CDR2 FYEKMQ (reference sequence). With 3 bases clipped from V and 4 bases from J, the junction kept 1 base outside the gene matches. The CDR3 spells CASSFSGGYNEQFF. CDR3 nucleotides: TGTGCCAGCAGCTTTAGCGGGGGTTACAATGAGCAGTTCTTC.

The V and J genes are TRBV29-1 and TRBJ1-2, with D tentatively TRBD1 (5 bases). This CDR3 spans 13 amino acids. Trimming took off 7 bases at V and 4 bases at J, with 16 bases between the two ends. Germline assignment: CDR1 SQVTM and CDR2 ANQGSEA. CDR3 loop: CSGASGEGYGYTF. CDR3 in DNA: TGCAGCGGTGCCTCGGGGGAGGGCTATGGCTACACCTTC.

The rearrangement links TRBV7-8 to TRBJ2-2, with D hard to call. Per germline, CDR1 SGHVS and CDR2 FQNEAQ. This CDR3 comprises 13 residues. V lost 11 bases, J lost 1 base, and 11 bases lay in between. The CDR3 nucleotides are TGTGCCGGAAATTCGCGGAACACCGGGGAGCTGTTTTTT. This encodes CAGNSRNTGELFF.

The V gene is TRBV6-5, the J gene TRBJ1-2; TRBD1 aligns across 9 bases. Losses at the gene ends were 6 bases for V and 8 bases for J; bases not matched to a gene: 4. The CDR3 consists of 12 residues. In germline, CDR1 is MNHEY, CDR2 SVGAGI. CDR3 residues: CASRGDREGYTF. In DNA, the CDR3 is TGTGCCAGCAGAGGGGACAGGGAGGGCTACACCTTC.

This clone was observed a few times. The V and J genes are TRBV4-2 and TRBJ2-3; D tentatively reads TRBD1 or TRBD2 (5 bases each). The ends were cut back, 4 bases at V and 2 bases at J, with 19 bases in the middle. CDR1 LGHNA and CDR2 YNFKEQ come from the germline V gene. This CDR3 has 17 residues. DNA of the CDR3: TGTGCCAGCAGCCCTAACACGGGGCTGGACTTCACAGATACGCAGTATTTT. Its translation is CASSPNTGLDFTDTQYF.

This clone was recorded many times. This chain links TRBV7-7 with TRBJ2-4, with 7 bases matching TRBD1. Per the germline V gene, CDR1 is SSHAT and CDR2 is FNYEAQ (reference sequence). The V and J ends lost 0 bases and 1 base, in that order; junction bases with no gene match: 6. The CDR3 contains 17 residues. Written as DNA, the CDR3 is TGTGCCAGCAGCTTAGCGAGAGGGGGCTTGGCCAAAAACATTCAGTACTTC. Translated: CASSLARGGLAKNIQYF.

V is TRBV12-3 or TRBV12-4 and J is TRBJ1-2; a possible D gene is TRBD1 (5 bases). This CDR3 is built from 12 residues. V gave up 3 bases and J gave up 6 bases, with 8 bases separating them. CDR3 DNA sequence: TGTGCCAGCAGTTTCCGGGGGAATGGCTACACCTTC. Translation gives CASSFRGNGYTF.

The rearrangement uses TRBV2 and TRBJ1-2; 10 positions agree with TRBD1. The CDR3 length is 15 residues. Germline V gene sequence: CDR1 SNHLY, CDR2 FYNNEI. The V and J ends lost 6 bases and 4 bases, in that order; junction bases with no gene match: 8. The CDR3 protein is CASRPDRGLGYGYTF. For the CDR3, the DNA is TGTGCCAGCAGGCCCGACAGGGGGCTAGGCTATGGCTACACCTTC.

The chain has TRBV30 and TRBJ2-7, with 7 bases identical to TRBD1. Germline CDR1 is GTSNPN and CDR2 is SVGIG (reference sequence). This CDR3 has 13 amino acids. J gave up 3 bases and V 2 bases, and 4 bases lay outside the gene matches. The CDR3 bases are TGTGCCTGGAGTCTAGGGACAGACTACGAGCAGTACTTC. Translation: CAWSLGTDYEQYF.

V and J are TRBV27 and TRBJ2-3, with 9 bases that match TRBD1. CDR3 length equals 17 residues. V trimming: 6 bases; J trimming: 2 bases; junction bases outside the gene matches: 12. Germline values: CDR1 MNHEY, CDR2 SMNVEV (reference sequence). DNA for the CDR3: TGTGCCAGCAGCCTAATCCGAACAGGGGGCAACACAGATACGCAGTATTTT. Amino acids: CASSLIRTGGNTDTQYF.

The chain has TRBV11-3 and TRBJ1-1; TRBD1 agrees at 7 bases. The CDR3 length is 13 residues. The V gene end was trimmed by 3 bases and the J gene end by 5 bases; junction bases not matched to a gene: 3. Germline V lookup: CDR1 SGHNT, CDR2 YENEEA. The CDR3 sequence: CASSLVQGTEAFF. The CDR3, as DNA: TGTGCCAGCAGCTTGGTACAGGGGACTGAAGCTTTCTTT.

The chain carries TRBV19 and TRBJ2-1; no clear D. The CDR3 covers 15 residues. Germline-derived CDR1 and CDR2 are LNHDA and SQIVND (reference sequence). V was trimmed by 6 bases and J by 6 bases, leaving 18 bases between them. The chain's CDR3 is CASSLDGGLGNEQFF. The CDR3 DNA sequence: TGTGCCAGTAGCTTAGACGGTGGGTTAGGCAATGAGCAGTTCTTC. Looking up the rest from reference TRBV19 and TRBJ2-1 gives the full variable domain: DGGITQSPKYLFRKEGQNVTLSCEQNLNHDAMYWYRQDPGQGLRLIYYSQIVNDFQKGDIAEGYSVSREKKESFPLTVTSAQKNPTAFYLCASSLDGGLGNEQFFGPGTRLTVL.

V is TRBV7-2 and J is TRBJ2-2; 12 bases map to TRBD1. The CDR3 contains 18 residues. Germline-derived CDR1 and CDR2 are SGHTA and FQGNSA. The V gene end was trimmed by 5 bases and the J gene end by 6 bases; junction bases not matched to a gene: 13. The CDR3: CASSLRGRGQGAPGELFF. CDR3 bases: TGTGCCAGCAGCCTTAGGGGGCGGGGACAGGGGGCCCCCGGGGAGCTGTTTTTT.

The J gene is TRBJ1-5, the V gene TRBV19; 7 bases map to TRBD1. The germline gives CDR1 LNHDA, CDR2 SQIVND (reference sequence). This CDR3 comprises 15 residues. With V trimmed by 7 bases and J by 2 bases, 8 bases remained unmatched. For the CDR3, the DNA is TGTGCCAGTACCGAAGTGGGGACAGGCAATCAGCCCCAGCATTTT. Amino acids: CASTEVGTGNQPQHF. Drawing the rest from reference TRBV19 and TRBJ1-5, the complete variable domain is DGGITQSPKYLFRKEGQNVTLSCEQNLNHDAMYWYRQDPGQGLRLIYYSQIVNDFQKGDIAEGYSVSREKKESFPLTVTSAQKNPTAFYLCASTEVGTGNQPQHFGDGTRLSIL.

The genes are TRBV6-5 and TRBJ2-5, with 12 bases lining up with TRBD2. V lost 7 bases to trimming and J lost 5 bases; unmatched junction nucleotides: 8. The CDR3 length is 15 residues. Germline CDR1 MNHEY, CDR2 SVGAGI. The chain's CDR3 is CASNPSGGAVETQYF. The CDR3 DNA reads as TGTGCCAGCAACCCTAGCGGGGGGGCCGTGGAGACCCAGTACTTC.

This sequence joins TRBV30 and TRBJ2-1, with unresolved D. The CDR3 has 12 amino acids. Trimming cost V 0 bases and J 7 bases, with 7 bases left between them. The germline CDR1 and CDR2 sequences are GTSNPN and SVGIG (reference sequence). The CDR3 loop reads CAWSVHGNEQFF. CDR3 in DNA: TGTGCCTGGAGTGTACACGGGAATGAGCAGTTCTTC.

J is TRBJ1-1 and V is TRBV5-1; tentative D call: TRBD1 (5 bases). This CDR3 spans 14 amino acids. Germline-derived CDR1 and CDR2 are SGHRS and YFSETQ. V dropped 5 bases and J dropped 3 bases, with 14 bases sitting between them. The CDR3 region is CASSPDSPYTEAFF. In DNA form, the CDR3 reads TGCGCCAGCAGTCCTGACAGTCCCTACACTGAAGCTTTCTTT.

The genes are TRBV19 and TRBJ1-2; possibly TRBD1 for D (6 bases). The CDR3 extends over 14 amino acids. Trimming cost V 4 bases and J 4 bases, with 13 bases left between them. CDR1 LNHDA and CDR2 SQIVND come from the germline V gene (reference sequence). CDR3 loop: CASSKETGLYGYTF. The DNA of the CDR3 is TGTGCCAGTAGTAAAGAGACAGGACTCTATGGCTACACCTTC.

V usage is TRBV11-2 and J usage is TRBJ1-1; 9 nucleotides match TRBD1. The length of the CDR3 is 16 residues. V shed 1 base and J 0 bases; nucleotides not matched to a gene: 3. In germline, CDR1 is SGHAT, CDR2 FQNNGV. The DNA for the CDR3 is TGTGCCAGCAGCTTAGTAGGACAGGGGCTGAACACTGAAGCTTTCTTT. Amino acids: CASSLVGQGLNTEAFF.